Shown below are 13 T cell receptor beta chains from a single sample sequenced in a study of blood T cells in healthy people across ages. A second PCR of about 6 to 12 cycles used a sample-barcoded 5' primer and a J-beta primer mix. TCRdb itself ran the 5' RACE reads through MiXCR, one entry per CDR3 protein. The table shows more than 500,000 distinct CDR3 sequences, with 25% to 35% occurring only once. These data were likewise used in another study, on T cells of mothers and their children.

Sequenced: blood. The receptors shown here come from a boy between 2 and 10 years old in good health.

This clonotype was detected a few times. The chain links TRBV2 to TRBJ1-1; D gene uncertain. Deletions cut 7 bases from V and 6 bases from J, with 3 bases between. The CDR3 has 9 residues. Looked up from germline, CDR1 is SNHLY and CDR2 is FYNNEI. Here the CDR3 reads CASTPEAFF. The DNA of the CDR3 is TGTGCCAGCACCCCTGAAGCTTTCTTT.

The chain uses TRBV7-2 and TRBJ2-1; D may be TRBD1 or TRBD2 (5 bases each). CDR1 and CDR2 (germline): SGHTA, FQGNSA. Trimming pared 5 bases from V and 4 bases from J, leaving 15 bases between. This CDR3 is 15 amino acids long. For the CDR3, the DNA is TGTGCCAGCAGCCCGCCCCCTGGGGGATACAATGAGCAGTTCTTC. This translates into CASSPPPGGYNEQFF.

The chain employs TRBV20-1 and TRBJ2-5; 7 nucleotides match TRBD2. J gave up 4 bases and V 0 bases, and 14 bases lay outside the gene matches. Germline CDR1 DFQATT, CDR2 SNEGSKA (reference sequence). This CDR3 comprises 17 residues. The DNA of the CDR3 is TGCAGTGCTAGAGAAAGCGGGGCCGCGACCTCGGTAGAGACCCAGTACTTC. The encoded protein is CSARESGAATSVETQYF.

The CDR3 region has the DNA TGTGCCTGGAGCGCCAGTCAAGAGACCCAGTACTTC. This translates into CAWSASQETQYF. The chain couples TRBV30 to TRBJ2-5; D remains ambiguous. CDR1 is GTSNPN, CDR2 SVGIG, per germline (reference sequence). The V end was cut by 3 bases, the J end by 2 bases, with 7 bases between. The CDR3 spans 12 residues. The full variable domain, with the rest looked up from reference TRBV30 and TRBJ2-5, is SQTIHQWPATLVQPVGSPLSLECTVEGTSNPNLYWYRQAAGRGLQLLFYSVGIGQISSEVPQNLSASRPQDRQFILSSKKLLLSDSGFYLCAWSASQETQYFGPGTRLLVL.

This chain connects TRBV5-1 to TRBJ2-2; D is unclear. The germline V gene has CDR1 SGHRS and CDR2 YFSETQ. V was cut by 7 bases and J by 1 base, with 8 bases left in between. The CDR3 consists of 13 residues. The CDR3 sequence: CASGPENTGELFF. The CDR3 DNA reads TGCGCCAGCGGACCCGAGAACACCGGGGAGCTGTTTTTT.

This clonotype has more than one count but fewer than ten. The rearrangement links TRBV24-1 to TRBJ2-5; 9 positions agree with TRBD1. Germline V gene sequence: CDR1 KGHDR, CDR2 SFDVKD. The CDR3 is 15 amino acids. J was trimmed by 2 bases and V by 2 bases; bases with no gene match: 2. Written as DNA, the CDR3 is TGTGCCACCAGTGATTCCGGGACAGGGCAAGAGACCCAGTACTTC. It specifies CATSDSGTGQETQYF.

The V gene is TRBV20-1, the J gene TRBJ1-5; D ambiguous. Trimming removed 4 bases from V and 0 bases from J, with 13 bases in between. The CDR3 consists of 15 residues. Germline V gives CDR1 DFQATT, CDR2 SNEGSKA (reference sequence). CDR3 nucleotides: TGCAGTGCTATGTTTGAGACGGCTAGCAATCAGCCCCAGCATTTT. Its protein is CSAMFETASNQPQHF.

This clonotype was detected only a few times. This sequence joins TRBV10-3 and TRBJ2-5; 14 positions agree with TRBD2. Germline CDR1 is ENHRY and CDR2 is SYGVKD. This CDR3 region has 15 residues. Trimming at V came to 2 bases and at J to 4 bases, leaving 0 bases not matched to a gene. CDR3 protein: CAISEGLAGGETQYF. The CDR3 coding sequence is TGTGCCATCAGTGAGGGACTAGCGGGAGGAGAGACCCAGTACTTC.

This clonotype was seen only a few times. The genes are TRBV3-1 and TRBJ1-3; D is undetermined. The CDR3 runs 14 residues. The germline V and J ends were trimmed by 0 bases and 9 bases, with 12 bases remaining between them. Germline loops: CDR1 LGHDT, CDR2 YNNKEL (reference sequence). The CDR3: CASSQDLPAATIYF. For the CDR3, the DNA is TGTGCCAGCAGCCAAGATCTCCCAGCGGCCACCATATATTTT.

The chain has TRBV21-1 and TRBJ2-2; the tabulated D call, TRBD2, remains unverified against the DNA. TRBV21-1 is termed a pseudogene. The length of the CDR3 is 15 residues. This chain's CDR3 is CASSFSGFPTGELFF. The DNA of the CDR3 is TGTGCCAGCAGCTTTAGCGGGTTCCCCACCGGGGAGCTGTTTTTT.

The CDR3 DNA follows: TGCAGCGTTGGTCGGGGCCCCTTCTACAATGAGCAGTTCTTC. Translated: CSVGRGPFYNEQFF. The chain is built from TRBV29-1 and TRBJ2-1, with D perhaps being TRBD1 or TRBD2 (5 bases each). The length of the CDR3 is 14 residues. The germline V and J ends were trimmed by 4 bases and 3 bases, with 13 bases remaining between them. Germline lookup yields CDR1 SQVTM and CDR2 ANQGSEA.

In DNA form, the CDR3 reads TGTGCCAGCAGCTCGGGGGGGGGAGATACGCAGCATTTT. This translates into CASSSGGGDTQHF. The genes are TRBV7-9 and TRBJ2-3; tentatively, D is TRBD1 (5 bases). The DNA end favors TRBJ1-5, so the J call may be wrong. CDR1 and CDR2 from the germline V gene are SEHNR and FQNEAQ (reference sequence). The CDR3 is 13 residues long.

This chain connects TRBV20-1 to TRBJ2-1; D may match TRBD1 or TRBD2 (6 bases each). The CDR3 contains 15 residues. V lost 0 bases and J 3 bases, leaving 12 bases between the germline ends. Looked up from germline, CDR1 is DFQATT and CDR2 is SNEGSKA (reference sequence). DNA of the CDR3: TGCAGTGCTAGAGATCTTGGGGGGCTCTACAATGAGCAGTTCTTC. Protein product: CSARDLGGLYNEQFF.